The table lists the clone carrying this T cell receptor beta chain with many counts. Its antigen remains unidentified. The data derive from a study of T-cell memory formation after mild COVID-19. Study findings and constraints: Balance between CD4 and CD8 was seen in clones contracting day 15 to 85, and a CD4+ lean was seen in later expanders.

This CDR3 has 13 amino acids. The germline V and J ends were trimmed by 5 bases and 0 bases, with 9 bases remaining between them. Germline-derived CDR1 and CDR2 are SGHRS and YFSETQ. TCR alpha and TCR beta cDNA libraries carrying sample barcodes and UMIs were produced by 5'RACE using constant-segment primers. Each CDR3 protein is one row after TCRdb ran MiXCR on the 5' RACE reads. There are around 250,000 distinct CDR3 sequences in the sample; about 17% occur only once, and roughly 24% lies in the top ten. The source material was PBMCs or a T cell subset sorted from them (not recorded which). This TCR was recovered from a man aged 18-30 years who had mild COVID-19 (a few samples of this study predate the infection). Cell type and time point are not known. The chain employs TRBV5-1 and TRBJ2-7, with unresolved D. CDR3 DNA: TGCGCCAGCAGATCCGGCGGCTCCTACGAGCAGTACTTC. This codes for CASRSGGSYEQYF.